The rows below give T cell receptor beta chains drawn from one sample of a study of cytomegalovirus exposure and HLA in healthy donors. The method was immunoSEQ multiplex PCR; TCRdb's version includes in-frame clones alone and lacks a portion of them. This table has around 180,000 clones, about 80% appearing once. Sequencing was carried out using PBMCs. The receptors derive from a young man in good health and CMV-seronegative. Each CDR3 is given with its conserved first and last residue. Each record gives: clone size, J gene, V gene, D gene, CDR3 protein, CDR3 DNA. A D gene is named only where the DNA matches it firmly. Not all rows give a size; the values are once, few, many and, for expanded clones, a class.

.	TRBJ1-5	TRBV27	.	CASSGGGREQPQHF	TGTGCCAGCAGTGGAGGTGGCCGGGAACAGCCCCAGCATTTT
.	TRBJ1-5	TRBV10-3	.	CAIAGEGGGGQPQHF	TGTGCCATCGCCGGAGAGGGGGGCGGGGGTCAGCCCCAGCATTTT
.	TRBJ2-7	TRBV7-2	.	CASSLAGTTSSYEQYF	TGTGCCAGCAGCTTAGCGGGGACAACCAGCTCCTACGAGCAGTACTTC
few	TRBJ1-1	TRBV5-4	.	CASSQSGVGTEAFF	TGTGCCAGCAGCCAATCAGGGGTTGGGACTGAAGCTTTCTTT
.	TRBJ1-1	TRBV9	.	CASSGRGMTEAFF	TGTGCCAGCAGCGGCCGGGGGATGACTGAAGCTTTCTTT
.	TRBJ2-7	TRBV20-1	.	CSVSTPTGYF	TGCAGTGTTTCCACCCCGACAGGGTACTTC
.	TRBJ2-5	TRBV15	.	CATSGGIKGSQETQYF	TGTGCCACCAGCGGGGGGATCAAGGGAAGCCAAGAGACCCAGTACTTC
.	TRBJ1-6	TRBV18	.	CASSPKRGVGGRGSSYNSPLHF	TGTGCCAGCTCACCTAAGAGGGGAGTGGGAGGCCGGGGAAGCTCCTATAATTCACCCCTCCACTTT
.	TRBJ1-4	TRBV5-1	.	CASSLAWGGDEKLFF	TGCGCCAGCAGCTTGGCCTGGGGGGGAGATGAAAAACTGTTTTTT
.	TRBJ2-7	TRBV19	TRBD1	CASATGGYPHEQYF	TGTGCCAGCGCGACAGGGGGATACCCCCACGAGCAGTACTTC
.	TRBJ1-2	TRBV14	TRBD1	CASNDWDRGPVITF	TGTGCCAGCAACGACTGGGACAGGGGGCCCGTCATCACCTTC
.	TRBJ2-3	TRBV5-5	.	CASHTGGRPRTDTQYF	TGTGCCAGCCACACCGGGGGGCGCCCCCGCACAGATACGCAGTATTTT
.	TRBJ2-2	TRBV2	TRBD1	CASRGQTTGELFF	TGTGCCAGCAGGGGACAGACCACCGGGGAGCTGTTTTTT
.	TRBJ2-5	TRBV19	TRBD1	CASSIGPGGGQETQYF	TGTGCCAGTAGTATAGGGCCAGGGGGCGGCCAAGAGACCCAGTACTTC
.	TRBJ2-7	TRBV6-5	.	CASSYYWGRYEQYF	TGTGCCAGCAGTTACTATTGGGGCAGGTACGAGCAGTACTTC
.	TRBJ2-1	TRBV10-3	.	CATLEGSQYNEQFF	TGTGCCACCCTCGAGGGAAGCCAATACAATGAGCAGTTCTTC
.	TRBJ1-4	TRBV15	TRBD1	CATSRGGTGSNEKLFF	TGTGCCACCAGCAGAGGAGGGACAGGAAGTAATGAAAAACTGTTTTTT
.	TRBJ2-1	TRBV5-5	TRBD2	CASSLVGRSNEQFF	TGTGCCAGCAGCTTAGTCGGGAGGAGCAATGAGCAGTTCTTC
.	TRBJ1-1	TRBV7-9	.	CASSQPQGEAFF	TGTGCCAGCAGCCAACCGCAGGGTGAAGCTTTCTTT
few	TRBJ1-1	TRBV19	.	CASSIGPGNTEAFF	TGTGCCAGTAGTATAGGGCCAGGGAACACTGAAGCTTTCTTT
.	TRBJ2-1	TRBV9	.	CASSVGTSIVSHNEQFF	TGTGCCAGCAGCGTAGGGACATCAATTGTCAGTCACAATGAGCAGTTCTTC
.	TRBJ2-7	TRBV19	.	CASSGRQSYEQYF	TGTGCCAGTAGTGGTCGACAGTCCTACGAGCAGTACTTC
.	TRBJ2-1	TRBV29-1	TRBD2	CSVAFRLAASLGQFF	TGCAGCGTTGCGTTTAGGCTAGCGGCCTCTCTGGGGCAGTTCTTC
.	TRBJ2-7	TRBV27	TRBD1	CASRTLRDRTYEQYF	TGTGCCAGCAGAACTCTCCGGGACAGAACCTACGAGCAGTACTTC
.	TRBJ2-5	TRBV7-8	TRBD1	CASSGGTGQQETQYF	TGTGCCAGCAGCGGCGGGACAGGACAGCAAGAGACCCAGTACTTC
.	TRBJ2-1	TRBV2	TRBD1	CGDRASYNEQFF	TGTGGGGACAGGGCCTCCTACAATGAGCAGTTCTTC
.	TRBJ2-2	TRBV18	.	CASSPFVITNTGELFF	TGTGCCAGCTCACCCTTCGTAATTACTAACACCGGGGAGCTGTTTTTT
.	TRBJ2-1	TRBV6-6	.	CASSYDARFYNEQFF	TGTGCCAGCAGTTATGACGCTAGGTTCTACAATGAGCAGTTCTTC
.	TRBJ2-5	TRBV5-1	TRBD1	CASTSGTVEETQYF	TGCGCCAGCACCTCCGGGACAGTCGAAGAGACCCAGTACTTC